This T cell receptor beta chain was captured by sequencing in a study of blood T cell repertoires in COVID-19. Method: immunoSEQ multiplex PCR; TCRdb's copy keeps in-frame clones and lacks some. The sample has roughly 350,000 clones, about 87% seen once. Germline V gene lookup returns CDR1 KGHDR and CDR2 SFDVKD. Germline trimming cut 4 bases from V and 3 bases from J; bases unmatched to any gene: 8. This CDR3 has 15 residues. Sequenced: peripheral blood. The receptor was isolated from a woman between 45 and 65 years old with COVID-19, enrolled during active disease. V usage is TRBV24-1 and J usage is TRBJ2-7; 7 bases agree with TRBD1. The CDR3 is CATSDPRQGHYEQYF. For the CDR3, the DNA is TGTGCCACCAGTGACCCCCGACAGGGTCACTACGAGCAGTACTTC.